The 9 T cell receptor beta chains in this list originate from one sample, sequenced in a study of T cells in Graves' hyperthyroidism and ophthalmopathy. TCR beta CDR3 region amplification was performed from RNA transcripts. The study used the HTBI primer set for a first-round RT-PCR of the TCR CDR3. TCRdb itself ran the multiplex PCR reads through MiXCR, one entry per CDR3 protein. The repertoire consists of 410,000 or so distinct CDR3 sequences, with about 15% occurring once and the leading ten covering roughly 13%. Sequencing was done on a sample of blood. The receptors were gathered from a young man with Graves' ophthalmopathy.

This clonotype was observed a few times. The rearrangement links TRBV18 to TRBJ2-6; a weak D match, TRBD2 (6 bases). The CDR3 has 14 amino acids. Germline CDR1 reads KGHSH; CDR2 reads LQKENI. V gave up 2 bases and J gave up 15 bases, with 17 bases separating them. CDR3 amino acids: CASSPVFDPGALTF. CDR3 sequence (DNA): TGTGCCAGCTCACCAGTATTTGACCCGGGAGCCCTGACTTTC.

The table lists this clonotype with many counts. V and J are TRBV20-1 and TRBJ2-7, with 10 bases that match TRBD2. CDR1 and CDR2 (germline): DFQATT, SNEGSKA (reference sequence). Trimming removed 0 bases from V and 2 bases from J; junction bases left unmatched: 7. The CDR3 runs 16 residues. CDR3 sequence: CSARDPKAGGPYEQYF. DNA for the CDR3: TGCAGTGCTAGAGATCCTAAAGCGGGAGGGCCCTACGAGCAGTACTTC.

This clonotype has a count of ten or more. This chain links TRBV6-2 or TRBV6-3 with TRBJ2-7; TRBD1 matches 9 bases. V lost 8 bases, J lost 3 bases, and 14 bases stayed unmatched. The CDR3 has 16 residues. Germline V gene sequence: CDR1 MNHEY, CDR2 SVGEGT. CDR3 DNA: TGTGCCAGCGGAACACACCCCGGGACAGGGCTCTACGAGCAGTACTTC. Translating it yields CASGTHPGTGLYEQYF.

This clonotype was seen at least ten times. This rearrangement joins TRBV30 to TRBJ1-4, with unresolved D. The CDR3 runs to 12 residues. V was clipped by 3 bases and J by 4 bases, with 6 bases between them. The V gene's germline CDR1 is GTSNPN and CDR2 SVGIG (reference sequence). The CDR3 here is CAWRGNNEKLFF. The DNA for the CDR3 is TGTGCCTGGAGAGGGAATAATGAAAAACTGTTTTTT.

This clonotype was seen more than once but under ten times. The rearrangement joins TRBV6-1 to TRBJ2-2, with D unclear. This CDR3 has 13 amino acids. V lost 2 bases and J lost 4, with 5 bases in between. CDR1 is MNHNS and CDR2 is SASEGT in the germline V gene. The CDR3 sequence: CASSELGTGELFF. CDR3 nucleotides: TGTGCCAGCAGTGAACTGGGCACCGGGGAGCTGTTTTTT.

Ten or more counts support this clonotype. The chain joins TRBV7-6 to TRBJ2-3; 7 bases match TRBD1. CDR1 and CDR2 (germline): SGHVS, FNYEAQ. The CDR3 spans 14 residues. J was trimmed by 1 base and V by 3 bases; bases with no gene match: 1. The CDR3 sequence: CASSFTGGTDTQYF. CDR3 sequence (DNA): TGTGCCAGCAGCTTTACAGGGGGCACAGATACGCAGTATTTT.

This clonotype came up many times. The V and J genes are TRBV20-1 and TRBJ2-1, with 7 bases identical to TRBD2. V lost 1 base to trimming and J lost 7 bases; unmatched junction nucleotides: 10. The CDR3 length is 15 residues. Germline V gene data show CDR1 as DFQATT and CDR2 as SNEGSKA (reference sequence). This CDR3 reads CSARGWAGVGNEQFF. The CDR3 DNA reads TGCAGTGCTAGAGGATGGGCGGGAGTGGGAAATGAGCAGTTCTTC.

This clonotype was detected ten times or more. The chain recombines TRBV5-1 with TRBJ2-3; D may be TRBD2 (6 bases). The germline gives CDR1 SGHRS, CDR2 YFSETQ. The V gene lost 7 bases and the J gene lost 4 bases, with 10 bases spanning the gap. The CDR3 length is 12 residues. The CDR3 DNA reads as TGCGCCAGCGGGGGGTATGCAGATACGCAGTATTTT. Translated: CASGGYADTQYF.

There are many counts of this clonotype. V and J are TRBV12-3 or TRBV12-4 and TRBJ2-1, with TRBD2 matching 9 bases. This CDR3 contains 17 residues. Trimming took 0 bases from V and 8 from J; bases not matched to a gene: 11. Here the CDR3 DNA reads TGTGCCAGCAGTTTAGCGCTGATTAGCGGGAGTTGGCATGAGCAGTTCTTC. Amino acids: CASSLALISGSWHEQFF.